This T cell receptor beta chain was found in a study of PD-1 blockade in mismatch repair-deficient tumors. With 0 bases clipped from V and 5 bases from J, the junction kept 5 bases outside the gene matches. This CDR3 has 15 residues. From germline, CDR1 is SEHNR and CDR2 FQNEAQ (reference sequence). TCR sequencing covered a few patients who responded to pembrolizumab. The assay was immunoSEQ multiplex PCR, and TCRdb's table has in-frame clones only and misses some. The repertoire holds about 120,000 clones, with about 85% as singletons. This specimen consisted of peripheral blood, obtained 44 weeks after starting pembrolizumab. The V and J genes are TRBV7-9 and TRBJ2-5; 8 bases match TRBD2. This TCR was recovered from an adult with mismatch repair-deficient cancer. This CDR3 is CASSLARGAGETQYF. Here the CDR3 DNA reads TGTGCCAGCAGCTTAGCGCGGGGGGCAGGGGAGACCCAGTACTTC.